The 26 T cell receptor beta chains below were found in one sample sequenced in a study of beta chain features in type 1 diabetes. These receptors' antigens are unknown. Findings and caveats of the study: Moderately but significantly shorter TCRB CDR3s were found in Type 1 diabetes patients in all four CD4+ subsets.

Expressed TCRB transcripts were sequenced, since all the RNA that had been isolated was reverse transcribed. TCRdb keeps only in-frame clones here, not all; method: immunoSEQ multiplex PCR. The sample has 300,000 to 400,000 clones; about 10% are singletons. The sequenced material came from central memory CD4+ T cells from blood. The receptors were sampled from a man aged 25 to 40 with type 1 diabetes.

This clone occurred a few times. The chain links TRBV6-1 to TRBJ1-2, with no clear D. This CDR3 is 11 amino acids long. Germline-derived CDR1 and CDR2 are MNHNS and SASEGT. Trimming cost V 7 bases and J 4 bases, with 7 bases left between them. The CDR3 reads CASIQSYGYTF. The CDR3 nucleotides read TGTGCCAGCATCCAGAGCTATGGCTACACCTTC.

J is TRBJ2-7 and V is TRBV10-3; D not resolved. The germline CDR1 and CDR2 sequences are ENHRY and SYGVKD. The length of the CDR3 is 11 residues. V was clipped by 8 bases and J by 1 base, with 6 bases between them. The CDR3, as DNA: TGTGCCATCGCCACTTCCTACGAGCAGTACTTC. This sequence encodes CAIATSYEQYF.

The V call is TRBV18, the J call TRBJ2-7, with D tentatively TRBD1 (5 bases). With 3 bases removed from V and 3 bases from J, the gap between germline ends came to 9 bases. Germline values: CDR1 KGHSH, CDR2 LQKENI. The CDR3 consists of 13 residues. CDR3: CASSPDRHYEQYF. DNA for the CDR3: TGTGCCAGCTCACCCGACAGACACTACGAGCAGTACTTC. The whole variable domain, filled in from reference TRBV18 and TRBJ2-7, reads NAGVMQNPRHLVRRRGQEARLRCSPMKGHSHVYWYRQLPEEGLKFMVYLQKENIIDESGMPKERFSAEFPKEGPSILRIQQVVRGDSAAYFCASSPDRHYEQYFGPGTRLTVT.

This rearrangement joins TRBV18 to TRBJ2-7, with 9 nucleotides matching TRBD1. Germline V gene lookup returns CDR1 KGHSH and CDR2 LQKENI. J gave up 5 bases and V 3 bases, and 11 bases lay outside the gene matches. The CDR3 loop spans 16 amino acids. CDR3 residues: CASSPTLDRGAHEQYF. CDR3 nucleotides: TGTGCCAGCTCACCTACCTTGGACAGGGGCGCCCACGAGCAGTACTTC.

The chain joins TRBV28 to TRBJ2-1; 7 bases match TRBD2. Germline V gene data show CDR1 as MDHEN and CDR2 as SYDVKM. This CDR3 has 15 residues. The junction had 7 bases not matched to a gene; V was cut back by 6 bases and J by 2 bases. CDR3 sequence (DNA): TGTGCCAGCAGGATGACGGGAGGAGCCTACAATGAGCAGTTCTTC. This encodes CASRMTGGAYNEQFF.

This clone has just a few counts. J is TRBJ1-4 and V is TRBV5-4; perhaps TRBD1 as D (6 bases). CDR1 SGHNT and CDR2 YYREEE come from the germline V gene (reference sequence). The germline V and J ends were trimmed by 4 bases and 5 bases, with 12 bases remaining between them. The CDR3 totals 14 residues. CDR3 bases: TGTGCCAGCAGCCACGACAGGTGGAATGAAAAACTGTTTTTT. It specifies CASSHDRWNEKLFF.

This clone was counted many times. This chain links TRBV5-1 with TRBJ2-1, with 13 positions matching TRBD2. Germline V CDR1 and CDR2: SGHRS, YFSETQ. CDR3 size: 15 residues. J lost 9 bases, V lost 0 bases, and 3 bases had no gene match. The CDR3 reads CASSLGLAGGGEQFF. The CDR3 DNA is TGCGCCAGCAGCTTGGGACTAGCGGGAGGAGGTGAGCAGTTCTTC.

This clone showed up just a few times. V and J are TRBV9 and TRBJ2-7; the D call may be TRBD1 or TRBD2 (5 bases each). V lost 0 bases and J lost 3, with 10 bases in between. This CDR3 contains 14 residues. The V gene's germline CDR1 is SGDLS and CDR2 YYNGEE. CDR3 in DNA: TGTGCCAGCAGCGTAGAACAGGAGGACTACGAGCAGTACTTC. Translation: CASSVEQEDYEQYF. Complete variable domain (other parts from reference TRBV9 and TRBJ2-7): DSGVTQTPKHLITATGQRVTLRCSPRSGDLSVYWYQQSLDQGLQFLIQYYNGEERAKGNILERFSAQQFPDLHSELNLSSLELGDSALYFCASSVEQEDYEQYFGPGTRLTVT.

The rearrangement links TRBV28 to TRBJ1-2, with D perhaps TRBD1 (5 bases). CDR1 and CDR2 (germline): MDHEN, SYDVKM. There are 14 residues in the CDR3. V gave up 8 bases and J gave up 5 bases, with 18 bases separating them. The CDR3: CASVLTDGGYGYTF. For the CDR3, the DNA is TGTGCCAGCGTCCTAACCGACGGGGGGTATGGCTACACCTTC.

This clone appeared a few times. The chain is built from TRBV12-2 and TRBJ2-3; the table's D call, TRBD2, was not checked against the DNA. TRBV12-2 is noted as a pseudogene. This CDR3 contains 18 residues. CDR3 loop: CASRLRQGRGQKKGTQYF. CDR3 bases: TGTGCAAGTCGCCTCCGCCAAGGGAGGGGACAAAAAAAGGGTACGCAGTATTTT.

The rearrangement links TRBV7-3 to TRBJ1-4; D might be TRBD1 (5 bases). Germline assignment: CDR1 SGHTA and CDR2 FQGTGA. The germline V and J ends were trimmed by 0 bases and 4 bases, with 9 bases remaining between them. CDR3 size: 15 residues. CDR3 region: CASSLTGGGNEKLFF. In DNA form, the CDR3 reads TGTGCCAGCAGCTTAACAGGCGGGGGTAATGAAAAACTGTTTTTT.

This clone was picked up a small number of times. The rearrangement uses TRBV4-2 and TRBJ2-7, with TRBD2 identical over 12 bases. V lost 0 bases and J lost 5; bases outside the gene matches: 5. Germline loops: CDR1 LGHNA, CDR2 YNFKEQ. This CDR3 spans 16 amino acids. The CDR3 protein is CASSQEVTSGSNEQYF. DNA of the CDR3: TGTGCCAGCAGCCAAGAAGTGACTAGCGGGAGCAACGAGCAGTACTTC.

V usage is TRBV28 and J usage is TRBJ2-7, with TRBD1 matching over 8 bases. V dropped 4 bases and J dropped 3; count of bases not matched to a gene: 11. CDR3 length equals 16 residues. Germline CDR1 MDHEN, CDR2 SYDVKM. This CDR3 reads CASSSPSGTGGYEQYF. In DNA, the CDR3 is TGTGCCAGCAGTTCCCCGTCCGGTACAGGGGGCTACGAGCAGTACTTC.

The CDR3 sequence is CASRGIFYEQYF. The CDR3 DNA reads TGTGCCAGCAGGGGCATATTCTACGAGCAGTACTTC. The gene calls are TRBV4-2 and TRBJ2-7; no definite D call. Per germline, CDR1 LGHNA and CDR2 YNFKEQ. The CDR3 covers 12 residues. The V end was cut by 6 bases, the J end by 3 bases, with 9 bases between.

This clone has more than one count but fewer than ten. The gene calls are TRBV6-5 and TRBJ2-3; TRBD1 agrees at 8 bases. Germline CDR1 MNHEY, CDR2 SVGAGI. The CDR3 consists of 16 residues. V lost 0 bases to trimming and J lost 6 bases; unmatched junction nucleotides: 8. CDR3 amino acids: CASSYSTDRGRDTQYF. The DNA of the CDR3 is TGTGCCAGCAGTTACTCGACAGACAGGGGTAGGGATACGCAGTATTTT.

This clone was picked up a small number of times. The J gene is TRBJ1-2, the V gene TRBV9; 8 bases line up with TRBD1. In germline, CDR1 is SGDLS, CDR2 YYNGEE. CDR3 length: 15 residues. The V gene end was trimmed by 0 bases and the J gene end by 5 bases; junction bases not matched to a gene: 6. The CDR3 coding sequence is TGTGCCAGCAGCGTAGGGGACAGGCTGTCTTATGGCTACACCTTC. This translates into CASSVGDRLSYGYTF.

The rearrangement joins TRBV19 to TRBJ1-2; the D gene is possibly TRBD1 (6 bases). The CDR3 covers 13 residues. Trimming stripped 5 bases from V and 5 bases from J, with 12 bases between. Germline lookup yields CDR1 LNHDA and CDR2 SQIVND (reference sequence). The CDR3 region is CASSAGQQYGYTF. In nucleotides, the CDR3 is TGTGCCAGTAGTGCTGGACAGCAGTATGGCTACACCTTC.

This chain uses TRBV5-1 with TRBJ1-2; maybe TRBD1 (5 bases). The CDR3 sequence is 13 residues long. Germline V gene sequence: CDR1 SGHRS, CDR2 YFSETQ. The V end lost 4 bases, the J end lost 13 bases, and 20 bases lay between the germline ends. The CDR3 spells CASSLLAGSEGTF. DNA of the CDR3: TGCGCCAGCAGCCTCCTAGCAGGGTCTGAGGGCACCTTC. Using reference TRBV5-1 and TRBJ1-2 for the parts outside the CDR3, the full variable domain is KAGVTQTPRYLIKTRGQQVTLSCSPISGHRSVSWYQQTPGQGLQFLFEYFSETQRNKGNFPGRFSGRQFSNSRSEMNVSTLELGDSALYLCASSLLAGSEGTFGSGTRLTVV.

The J gene is TRBJ2-6, the V gene TRBV7-2; 7 nucleotides agree with TRBD1. V lost 5 bases to trimming and J lost 1 base; unmatched junction nucleotides: 2. The germline CDR1 and CDR2 sequences are SGHTA and FQGNSA. This CDR3 region has 15 residues. The CDR3 loop reads CASSPRGSGANVLTF. The CDR3 DNA reads TGTGCCAGCAGCCCCAGGGGGTCTGGGGCCAACGTCCTGACTTTC.

Notes on this clone: One end of the junction fails to match germline, which may point to a read error. The V gene is TRBV11-2, the J gene TRBJ2-7; 9 bases map to TRBD1. The V gene's germline CDR1 is SGHAT and CDR2 FQNNGV. The CDR3 runs 11 residues. The CDR3 nucleotides are TGTGCCAGCAGCCTTTCGGGACAGGGAAACTTC. This translates into CASSLSGQGNF.

This clone was recorded many times. The chain is built from TRBV7-3 and TRBJ2-4; perhaps TRBD2 as D (6 bases). V dropped 3 bases and J dropped 8 bases, with 14 bases sitting between them. CDR3 length: 14 amino acids. In germline, CDR1 is SGHTA, CDR2 FQGTGA. CDR3 bases: TGTGCCAGCAGCTTGTACTCGGGGGTAGACATTCAGTACTTC. Protein product: CASSLYSGVDIQYF. Variable domain in full (rest from reference TRBV7-3 and TRBJ2-4): GAGVSQTPSNKVTEKGKYVELRCDPISGHTALYWYRQSLGQGPEFLIYFQGTGAADDSGLPNDRFFAVRPEGSVSTLKIQRTERGDSAVYLCASSLYSGVDIQYFGAGTRLSVL.

This clone was found a few times. J is TRBJ2-5 and V is TRBV4-3; the match to TRBD2 covers 9 bases. Germline CDR1 is LGHNA and CDR2 is YSLEER. The length of the CDR3 is 16 residues. The trim removed 0 bases at V and 6 bases at J, leaving 8 bases unmatched. In DNA, the CDR3 is TGCGCCAGCAGCCAAGATGGGTCTAGCGGGACGAAGACCCAGTACTTC. As protein: CASSQDGSSGTKTQYF.

This clone was seen a handful of times. The chain recombines TRBV6-1 with TRBJ1-2; D is possibly TRBD1 (6 bases). Deletions cut 4 bases from V and 8 bases from J, with 20 bases between. The length of the CDR3 is 15 residues. Germline V gives CDR1 MNHNS, CDR2 SASEGT. CDR3 DNA: TGTGCCAGCAGTGGAGGGGAATGGCAGGGGCAGGGCTACACCTTC. Its translation: CASSGGEWQGQGYTF.

The chain combines TRBV18 with TRBJ2-5, with 7 bases that match TRBD1. This CDR3 spans 15 amino acids. V was clipped by 3 bases and J by 2 bases; unmatched bases: 6. Germline values: CDR1 KGHSH, CDR2 LQKENI. The CDR3 reads CASSPSTGIQETQYF. DNA of the CDR3: TGTGCCAGCTCACCTTCGACAGGGATACAAGAGACCCAGTACTTC.

This sequence joins TRBV7-9 and TRBJ2-5, with 8 bases matching TRBD1. The CDR3 extends over 15 amino acids. Germline lookup yields CDR1 SEHNR and CDR2 FQNEAQ (reference sequence). V lost 4 bases and J lost 0; bases outside the gene matches: 4. The CDR3 region has the DNA TGTGCCAGCAGCTCCGGGACAGGCTACCAAGAGACCCAGTACTTC. Encoded protein: CASSSGTGYQETQYF.

This clone was seen more than once but under ten times. The chain couples TRBV2 to TRBJ2-1; no clear D gene. CDR3 length: 12 amino acids. Germline V CDR1 and CDR2: SNHLY, FYNNEI. V lost 4 bases and J 4 bases, leaving 5 bases between the germline ends. The CDR3 nucleotides are TGTGCCAGCAGTGCATCTTACAATGAGCAGTTCTTC. This codes for CASSASYNEQFF.